This TCR beta chain was captured by sequencing in a study of blood T cell repertoires in COVID-19. Overall study context: Acute-phase and convalescent COVID-19 samples originated in the United States, Italy and Spain. T cells, B-cell-depleted T cells, or PBMCs supplied cDNA or gDNA.

This CDR3 has 11 amino acids. Germline V gene lookup returns CDR1 SGHAT and CDR2 FQDESV (reference sequence). The V gene lost 4 bases and the J gene lost 2 bases, with 3 bases spanning the gap. Original methodology: It was from reference gene primer amplification that nucleated cell counts were estimated. This table comes from immunoSEQ multiplex PCR, and its TCRdb copy is limited to in-frame clones, with some not included. V and J calls and clone size are given by that table; D and trimming were obtained from the DNA. The sample shows nearly 80,000 clones, more than 70% of them seen only once. The specimen was peripheral blood. This sequence was found in a man aged 55 to 69 with active or convalescent COVID-19. V and J are TRBV11-1 and TRBJ2-7; D unresolved. Here the CDR3 reads CASSSPYEQYF. The CDR3 region has the DNA TGTGCCAGCAGCTCTCCCTACGAGCAGTACTTC.